This T cell receptor beta chain derives from a study of blood T cells in healthy people across ages. V lost 0 bases and J lost 1, with 11 bases in between. Germline lookup yields CDR1 MNHEY and CDR2 SVGEGT. This CDR3 is built from 16 residues. Every donor gave roughly 9.6 milliliters of peripheral blood. For the second PCR, which ran for 7 to 11 cycles, a sample-barcoded 5' primer and a J-beta primer mix were used. TCRdb re-derived calls from the 5' RACE reads in MiXCR, one entry per CDR3 protein. This sample has 550,000 to 750,000 distinct CDR3 sequences; roughly 20% occur once, and the top ten carry roughly 3.7%.

The specimen sequenced was blood. The receptor was isolated from a man in his 70s in good health. The chain joins TRBV6-2 or TRBV6-3 to TRBJ2-3; D is possibly TRBD2 (6 bases). CDR3 sequence reads: CASSYSRLGGTDTQYF. The CDR3 nucleotides read TGTGCCAGCAGTTACTCTCGACTAGGGGGCACAGATACGCAGTATTTT.